This T cell receptor (beta chain) was retrieved from a study of cytomegalovirus exposure and HLA in healthy donors. Clones were read by immunoSEQ multiplex PCR, and TCRdb kept only the in-frame ones, dropping some. The repertoire consists of around 250,000 clones, with roughly 89% occurring once and the leading ten covering 0.37%. Findings of the study overall: Most TCR sequences were rare, but some public TCRs occurred in many donors. Listed as cytomegalovirus-associated were roughly 180 TCR beta chains.

Worth noting for this clone: Its target is not known.

V shed 0 bases and J shed 0 bases, with 10 bases lying between them. CDR1 and CDR2 (germline): SGHTS, YDEGEE. The CDR3 contains 17 residues. The sample consisted of PBMCs. The receptor's source is a woman under 30 in good health and CMV-seronegative. The chain carries TRBV5-8 and TRBJ1-6; unclear D gene. The CDR3 here is CASSLGGRSSYNSPLHF. The DNA of the CDR3 is TGTGCCAGCAGCTTGGGAGGGAGGAGCTCCTATAATTCACCCCTCCACTTT.